These 22 T cell receptor beta chains came from one sample sequenced in a study of cytomegalovirus exposure and HLA in healthy donors (dated by TCRdb to 2015 to 2018). The library was prepared using the immunoSEQ multiplex PCR assay. For the multiplex PCR, a mixture combining 60 forward primers for TCR Vbeta segments and 13 reverse primers for TCR Jbeta segments was used. TCRdb stores this immuneACCESS table with in-frame sequences only. Part of the clones is absent; in the studies checked, under half of the shortfall reflects unresolved V genes, and no reason is known for the rest. This sample is represented by 130,000 to 150,000 clones; 65% to 80% of them were singletons. The ten largest clones capture approximately 8.8% of the sample. Specimen: PBMCs. These TCRs come from a woman in her 50s in good health and CMV-seropositive.

V is TRBV4-1 and J is TRBJ2-1; no firm D call. V was trimmed by 1 base and J by 7 bases, leaving 17 bases between them. Germline V gene lookup returns CDR1 MGHRA and CDR2 YSYEKL. This CDR3 is 16 amino acids long. This chain's CDR3 is CASSQGAPRPVNEQFF. The CDR3 DNA is TGCGCCAGCAGCCAAGGGGCCCCTCGACCGGTAAATGAGCAGTTCTTC.

Turning to this clone: The limits of the CDR3 on the DNA are not certain, so only TCRdb's listed CDR3 is given. Different DNA sequences within this sample yield the same CDR3. V and J are TRBV30 and TRBJ2-6; TRBD1 reflects the table's D call only, with no check against the DNA. The CDR3 adds up to 14 amino acids, both ends counted. Germline lookup yields CDR1 GTSNPN and CDR2 SVGIG (reference sequence). The CDR3 region is CAWNFGSGANVLTF.

This clone was recorded only once. The chain combines TRBV6-1 with TRBJ1-2; D is undetermined. Germline values: CDR1 MNHNS, CDR2 SASEGT. This CDR3 is 13 amino acids long. Trimming left V 3 bases short and J 2 bases short, with 7 bases between. The CDR3 region is CASSDPGNYGYTF. The CDR3 DNA reads TGTGCCAGCAGTGATCCCGGGAACTATGGCTACACCTTC.

V is TRBV9 and J is TRBJ1-6; TRBD1 agrees at 10 bases. Trimming at V came to 4 bases and at J to 7 bases, leaving 5 bases not matched to a gene. Looked up from germline, CDR1 is SGDLS and CDR2 is YYNGEE. The CDR3 length is 15 residues. The CDR3 region has the DNA TGTGCCAGCAGCCCCCGGACAGGGGGAAATTCACCCCTCCACTTT. This encodes CASSPRTGGNSPLHF.

V is TRBV18 and J is TRBJ1-1; D remains unclear. Germline V gives CDR1 KGHSH, CDR2 LQKENI. The CDR3 extends over 13 amino acids. V gave up 2 bases and J gave up 11 bases, with 15 bases separating them. CDR3 in amino acids: CASSPGISEAAFF. The CDR3 nucleotides are TGTGCCAGCTCACCAGGTATTTCCGAAGCGGCTTTCTTT.

This chain connects TRBV19 to TRBJ2-3; the D gene is possibly TRBD2 (6 bases). The V end lost 6 bases, the J end lost 8 bases, and 9 bases lay between the germline ends. Germline V gene sequence: CDR1 LNHDA, CDR2 SQIVND (reference sequence). The CDR3 has 11 amino acids. CDR3 sequence: CASRAGPTQYF. The CDR3 DNA is TGTGCCAGTAGGGCGGGACCTACGCAGTATTTT.

The rearrangement uses TRBV7-9 and TRBJ1-2; D is perhaps TRBD1 (6 bases). Trimming left V 5 bases short and J 4 bases short, with 17 bases between. Germline V gene sequence: CDR1 SEHNR, CDR2 FQNEAQ (reference sequence). There are 15 residues in the CDR3. CDR3 region: CASSLDLGGPYGYTF. CDR3 sequence (DNA): TGTGCCAGCAGCCTAGATTTGGGGGGGCCCTATGGCTACACCTTC.

This clone was counted only a few times. The V call is TRBV2, the J call TRBJ2-7, with a weak D call TRBD1 (5 bases). The CDR3 loop spans 14 amino acids. Per germline, CDR1 SNHLY and CDR2 FYNNEI. V dropped 4 bases and J dropped 7 bases, with 17 bases sitting between them. The CDR3 protein is CASSVEGVRSEQYF. The CDR3 nucleotides read TGTGCCAGCAGTGTCGAAGGGGTAAGGAGTGAGCAGTACTTC.

In this sample, this clone turned up once. V and J are TRBV7-4 and TRBJ1-5; tentative D call: TRBD1 (6 bases). Trimming stripped 5 bases from V and 7 bases from J, with 21 bases between. CDR1 is SGHVT and CDR2 is SQSDAQ in the germline V gene. This CDR3 has 16 residues. The CDR3 protein is CASSAQPWGREQPQHF. Written as DNA, the CDR3 is TGTGCCAGCAGCGCCCAGCCGTGGGGGCGCGAGCAGCCCCAGCATTTT.

The CDR3: CASSPGVAGNTIYF. The CDR3 DNA reads TGTGCCAGCAGCCCGGGGGTCGCCGGAAACACCATATATTTT. The rearrangement joins TRBV7-8 to TRBJ1-3; D perhaps matches TRBD1 (5 bases). The CDR3 length is 14 residues. V gave up 5 bases and J gave up 4 bases, with 12 bases separating them. Germline CDR1 reads SGHVS; CDR2 reads FQNEAQ.

The V call is TRBV30, the J call TRBJ2-1, with D perhaps TRBD1 (6 bases). V was shortened by 1 base and J by 8 bases, with 21 bases between the two germline ends. This CDR3 comprises 16 residues. CDR1 and CDR2 (germline): GTSNPN, SVGIG (reference sequence). CDR3 nucleotide sequence: TGTGCCTGGAGTGACTATCCCCTTGGACAGAGCGATGAGCAGTTCTTC. This translates into CAWSDYPLGQSDEQFF.

The chain uses TRBV28 and TRBJ1-2; a weak D match, TRBD1 (6 bases). V was shortened by 1 base and J by 7 bases, with 19 bases between the two germline ends. Germline V gives CDR1 MDHEN, CDR2 SYDVKM. This CDR3 comprises 16 residues. For the CDR3, the DNA is TGTGCCAGCAGTTTATCCTTGGGAGGGGGACTATTTGGCTACACCTTC. As protein: CASSLSLGGGLFGYTF.

The chain has TRBV7-6 and TRBJ1-1; D gene ambiguous. V shed 1 base and J shed 5 bases, with 8 bases lying between them. CDR1 is SGHVS and CDR2 is FNYEAQ in the germline V gene. CDR3 length: 13 amino acids. CDR3 loop: CASSLGGKTEAFF. CDR3 DNA: TGTGCCAGCAGCTTAGGCGGAAAGACTGAAGCTTTCTTT.

The V gene is TRBV6-6, the J gene TRBJ1-5; possible D gene TRBD1, 6 bases. The V gene lost 6 bases and the J gene lost 4 bases, with 16 bases spanning the gap. The CDR3 has 15 residues. CDR1 and CDR2 from the germline V gene are MNHNY and SVGAGI (reference sequence). The CDR3 region has the DNA TGTGCCAGCAGACCCCGACAGGACGGTAATCAGCCCCAGCATTTT. Translation gives CASRPRQDGNQPQHF.

V gene TRBV14 combines with J gene TRBJ1-6, with a tentative D call TRBD1 (6 bases). CDR3 size: 19 residues. The ends were cut back, 0 bases at V and 5 bases at J, with 20 bases in the middle. Germline CDR1 is SGHDN and CDR2 is FVKESK. This chain's CDR3 is CASSQEATRGVRDNSPLHF. CDR3 coding DNA: TGTGCCAGCAGCCAAGAAGCGACCAGGGGAGTTAGGGATAATTCACCCCTCCACTTT.

The chain carries TRBV28 and TRBJ1-3; D ambiguous. Between the trimmed V and J ends, which lost 5 bases and 3 bases, there was a span of 14 bases. Germline V gene sequence: CDR1 MDHEN, CDR2 SYDVKM. This CDR3 region has 15 residues. CDR3 sequence reads: CASSPPGGYGNTIYF. In nucleotides, the CDR3 is TGTGCCAGCAGTCCCCCCGGAGGGTATGGAAACACCATATATTTT. The complete variable domain, with remaining parts taken from reference TRBV28 and TRBJ1-3, reads DVKVTQSSRYLVKRTGEKVFLECVQDMDHENMFWYRQDPGLGLRLIYFSYDVKMKEKGDIPEGYSVSREKKERFSLILESASTNQTSMYLCASSPPGGYGNTIYFGEGSWLTVV.

This clone was detected only a few times. The rearrangement uses TRBV7-8 and TRBJ1-1; D not resolved. V lost 5 bases and J 4 bases, leaving 11 bases between the germline ends. CDR3 size: 13 residues. The germline V gene encodes CDR1 SGHVS and CDR2 FQNEAQ. This chain's CDR3 is CASSRSEVTEAFF. The DNA for the CDR3 is TGTGCCAGCAGCCGATCGGAGGTCACTGAAGCTTTCTTT.

The CDR3 region has the DNA TGTGCCAGCTCCCAAGCCAAAAACATTCAGTACTTC. This translates into CASSQAKNIQYF. V and J are TRBV2 and TRBJ2-4; no definite D call. The CDR3 contains 12 residues. The V end was cut by 8 bases, the J end by 0 bases, with 5 bases between. Germline CDR1 SNHLY, CDR2 FYNNEI.

The gene calls are TRBV5-1 and TRBJ1-2; TRBD1 is a possible D gene (5 bases). Trimming removed 1 base from V and 3 bases from J, with 10 bases in between. CDR1 and CDR2 (germline): SGHRS, YFSETQ. The CDR3 has 14 amino acids. Written as DNA, the CDR3 is TGCGCCAGCAGCTTGCAGGGCCCCGACTATGGCTACACCTTC. Translated, it gives CASSLQGPDYGYTF. The whole variable domain, remainder taken from reference TRBV5-1 and TRBJ1-2, is KAGVTQTPRYLIKTRGQQVTLSCSPISGHRSVSWYQQTPGQGLQFLFEYFSETQRNKGNFPGRFSGRQFSNSRSEMNVSTLELGDSALYLCASSLQGPDYGYTFGSGTRLTVV.

V gene TRBV5-1 combines with J gene TRBJ2-7; 10 bases agree with TRBD2. After removal of 2 bases from V and 3 bases from J, the junction contained 8 bases not matched to a gene. Looked up from germline, CDR1 is SGHRS and CDR2 is YFSETQ. CDR3 length equals 16 residues. CDR3 DNA sequence: TGCGCCAGCAGCTTTGGACTAGCGGTTACCAACTACGAGCAGTACTTC. Protein: CASSFGLAVTNYEQYF.

The V and J genes are TRBV6-6 and TRBJ2-5; 7 bases are shared with TRBD1. The CDR3 has 14 amino acids. J lost 5 bases, V lost 9 bases, and 12 bases had no gene match. Germline CDR1 is MNHNY and CDR2 is SVGAGI (reference sequence). The CDR3 region is CASRDTGVRETQYF. In nucleotides, the CDR3 is TGTGCCAGTCGGGATACAGGGGTGAGGGAGACCCAGTACTTC.

V and J are TRBV7-3 and TRBJ2-2; D possibly corresponds to TRBD2 (5 bases). Trimming left V 5 bases short and J 3 bases short, with 10 bases between. The CDR3 totals 14 residues. Germline V gene lookup returns CDR1 SGHTA and CDR2 FQGTGA. CDR3 nucleotide sequence: TGTGCCAGCAGCAGCGGAATTTACACCGGGGAGCTGTTTTTT. It codes for CASSSGIYTGELFF. Drawing the rest from reference TRBV7-3 and TRBJ2-2, the complete variable domain is GAGVSQTPSNKVTEKGKYVELRCDPISGHTALYWYRQSLGQGPEFLIYFQGTGAADDSGLPNDRFFAVRPEGSVSTLKIQRTERGDSAVYLCASSSGIYTGELFFGEGSRLTVL.